This T cell receptor beta chain was observed in a study of shared clonotypes between healthy human individuals. Germline V lookup: CDR1 MGHRA, CDR2 YSYEKL. Trimming removed 4 bases from V and 1 base from J; junction bases left unmatched: 5. The CDR3 totals 16 residues. As defined, naive CD8 cells were CD45RO-negative and positively selected for CCR7, with terminally differentiated effector memory CD45RA+ cells excluded. The donor cohort consisted entirely of Caucasian adults residing in Nashville, Tennessee. Study-wide results and limits: Roughly 5% of naive CD4 clonotypes were common to four donors.

As to this clone: No antigen is known for it.

Data came from immunoSEQ multiplex PCR; TCRdb stores just in-frame clones and leaves some out. The repertoire holds just over 2,000,000 clones, with over 85% as singletons. The chain employs TRBV4-1 and TRBJ1-4; 8 positions match TRBD1. The sample consisted of naive CD8+ T cells sorted from blood. The receptor's source is a young man in good health. DNA for the CDR3: TGCGCCAGCAGCCGAGTGACAGGGGAAACTAATGAAAAACTGTTTTTT. It translates to CASSRVTGETNEKLFF.